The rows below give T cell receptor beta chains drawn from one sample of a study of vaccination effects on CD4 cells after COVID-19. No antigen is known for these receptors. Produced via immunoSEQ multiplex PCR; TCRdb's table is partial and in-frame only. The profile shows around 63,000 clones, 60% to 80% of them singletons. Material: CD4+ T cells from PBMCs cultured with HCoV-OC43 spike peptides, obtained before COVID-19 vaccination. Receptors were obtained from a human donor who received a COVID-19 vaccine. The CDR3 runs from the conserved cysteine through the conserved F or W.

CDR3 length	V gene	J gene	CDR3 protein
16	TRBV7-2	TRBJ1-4	CASSPITGGFNEKLFF
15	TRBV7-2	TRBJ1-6	CASSLGGQVNSPLHF
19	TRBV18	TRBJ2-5	CASSPYGLAGALIQETQYF
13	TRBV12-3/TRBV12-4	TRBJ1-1	CASLGGVGAEAFF
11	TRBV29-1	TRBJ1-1	CSADRNTEAFF
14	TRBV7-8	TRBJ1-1	CASSLGQGNTEAFF
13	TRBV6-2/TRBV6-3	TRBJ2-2	CASSYGFTGELFF
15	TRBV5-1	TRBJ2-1	CASSLSGGAWNEQFF
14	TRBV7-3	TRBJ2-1	CASSPGTSSNEQFF
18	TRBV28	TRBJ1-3	CASSSPGQALFSGNTIYF
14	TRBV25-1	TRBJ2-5	CASNPGRGQETQYF
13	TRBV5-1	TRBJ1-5	CASSLGGDQPQHF
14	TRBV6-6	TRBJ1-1	CASSRNGDSTEAFF
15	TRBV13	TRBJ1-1	CASPGGENMNTEAFF
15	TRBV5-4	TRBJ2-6	CASSLGGSGANVLTF
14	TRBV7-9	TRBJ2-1	CASSLSLRGDEQFF
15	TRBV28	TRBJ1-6	CASSLLSGDNSPLHF
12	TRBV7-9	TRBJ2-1	CASNPWTSSQFF
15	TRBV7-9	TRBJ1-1	CASSLRGRDDTEAFF
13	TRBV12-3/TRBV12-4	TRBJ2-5	CASSLYTQETQYF
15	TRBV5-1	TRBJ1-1	CASSRLSGENTEAFF
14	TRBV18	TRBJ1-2	CASSPLEQFGGYTF
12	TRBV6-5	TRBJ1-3	CASRDPLSTIYF
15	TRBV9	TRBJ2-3	CASSPWTSGNPPQYF
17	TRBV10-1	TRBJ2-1	CASSESIRRGGHNEQFF
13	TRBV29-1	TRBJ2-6	CANRESGANVLTF
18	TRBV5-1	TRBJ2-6	CASSLWAGGLSGANVLTF